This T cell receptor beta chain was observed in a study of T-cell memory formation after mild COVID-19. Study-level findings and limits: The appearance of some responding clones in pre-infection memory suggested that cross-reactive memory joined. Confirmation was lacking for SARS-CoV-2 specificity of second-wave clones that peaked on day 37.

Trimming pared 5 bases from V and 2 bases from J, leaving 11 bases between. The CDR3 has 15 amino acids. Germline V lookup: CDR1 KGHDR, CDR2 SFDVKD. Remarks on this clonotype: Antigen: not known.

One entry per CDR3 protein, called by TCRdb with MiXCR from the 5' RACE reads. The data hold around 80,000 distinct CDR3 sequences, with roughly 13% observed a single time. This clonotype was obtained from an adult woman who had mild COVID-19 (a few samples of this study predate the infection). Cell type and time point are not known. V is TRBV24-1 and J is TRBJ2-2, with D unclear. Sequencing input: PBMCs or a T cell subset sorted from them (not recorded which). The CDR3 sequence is CATSGGIENTGELFF. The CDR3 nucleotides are TGTGCCACCAGTGGCGGAATTGAAAACACCGGGGAGCTGTTTTTT.